The rows below give T cell receptor beta chains drawn from one sample of a study of blood T cell repertoires in COVID-19. Clones were sequenced by immunoSEQ multiplex PCR, and TCRdb holds only the in-frame ones, with some missing. The top ten clones hold about 1.5% of a sample with some 380,000 clones, over 75% of them seen once. Material for sequencing was PBMCs or T cells enriched from blood (not recorded which). These TCRs come from a young man who had recovered from COVID-19. Each CDR3 is given with its conserved first and last residue. Fields, in order: CDR3 DNA, CDR3 protein, V gene, J gene, clone size, D gene. D genes are given only for firm matches. Clone size is stated in some rows and not others, as once, few, many or a class when expanded.

CDR3nt: TGCAGCGTTCTCCCGAAAAGCGGTACTGAAGCTTTCTTT
CDR3aa: CSVLPKSGTEAFF
v_gene: TRBV29-1
j_gene: TRBJ1-1
abundance: .
d_gene: .

CDR3nt: TGTGCCAGCAATCAGGGTCGGGGCTACACCTTC
CDR3aa: CASNQGRGYTF
v_gene: TRBV6-5
j_gene: TRBJ1-2
abundance: .
d_gene: .

CDR3nt: TGTGCCAGCAGAGACAGGGAGGAGGGCACGGAGACCCAGTACTTC
CDR3aa: CASRDREEGTETQYF
v_gene: TRBV21-1
j_gene: TRBJ2-5
abundance: .
d_gene: .

CDR3nt: TGTGCCAGCAGCCCCCGACAGGGGAGCGAGCAGTACTTC
CDR3aa: CASSPRQGSEQYF
v_gene: TRBV3-1/TRBV3-2
j_gene: TRBJ2-7
abundance: .
d_gene: TRBD1

CDR3nt: TGTGCCAGCAGTTTGAGGGGGACTGAAGCTTTCTTT
CDR3aa: CASSLRGTEAFF
v_gene: TRBV12-3/TRBV12-4
j_gene: TRBJ1-1
abundance: .
d_gene: .

CDR3nt: TGCGCCAGCAGCCACGCTCCGGCCGACAGGGAAGGTGAGCAGTACTTC
CDR3aa: CASSHAPADREGEQYF
v_gene: TRBV4-1
j_gene: TRBJ2-7
abundance: .
d_gene: TRBD1

CDR3nt: TGTGCCAGCAGTTACTCGAAGGGAGGATTAAACACTGAAGCTTTCTTT
CDR3aa: CASSYSKGGLNTEAFF
v_gene: TRBV6-2/TRBV6-3
j_gene: TRBJ1-1
abundance: .
d_gene: .

CDR3nt: TGCAGCGTTGAAGGGACAGGGAGGCCCTACGAGCAGTACTTC
CDR3aa: CSVEGTGRPYEQYF
v_gene: TRBV29-1
j_gene: TRBJ2-7
abundance: .
d_gene: TRBD1

CDR3nt: TGTGCCAGTAGGACAGCAGCTAACTATGGCTACACCTTC
CDR3aa: CASRTAANYGYTF
v_gene: TRBV6-5
j_gene: TRBJ1-2
abundance: .
d_gene: .

CDR3nt: TGTGCCAGCAGCTTAGGGGCCTCTGGGGCCAACGTCCTGACTTTC
CDR3aa: CASSLGASGANVLTF
v_gene: TRBV7-2
j_gene: TRBJ2-6
abundance: .
d_gene: .

CDR3nt: TGTGCCAGCAGCCCGGCACGGGACAGAACCTGGGAAGCTTTCTTT
CDR3aa: CASSPARDRTWEAFF
v_gene: TRBV7-6
j_gene: TRBJ1-1
abundance: once
d_gene: TRBD1

CDR3nt: TGTGCCAGTACTCCAGGGACTCTACTCGATTCACCCCTCCACTTT
CDR3aa: CASTPGTLLDSPLHF
v_gene: TRBV19
j_gene: TRBJ1-6
abundance: .
d_gene: .

CDR3nt: TGCGCCAGCAGCCAAGAGCGACAGGGGTTTAGTGAAGCTTTCTTT
CDR3aa: CASSQERQGFSEAFF
v_gene: TRBV4-3
j_gene: TRBJ1-1
abundance: .
d_gene: TRBD1

CDR3nt: TGTGCCAGCAGTGAATCCAAGGGGGATGGCTACACCTTC
CDR3aa: CASSESKGDGYTF
v_gene: TRBV25-1
j_gene: TRBJ1-2
abundance: .
d_gene: .

CDR3nt: TGTGCCAGTAGGGGGAGGAGCTCCTACAATGAGCAGTTCTTC
CDR3aa: CASRGRSSYNEQFF
v_gene: TRBV19
j_gene: TRBJ2-1
abundance: .
d_gene: .

CDR3nt: TGTGCCAGCAGCGGACGACAGGGCGGGACTGAAGCTTTCTTT
CDR3aa: CASSGRQGGTEAFF
v_gene: TRBV9
j_gene: TRBJ1-1
abundance: .
d_gene: TRBD1

CDR3nt: TGTGCCAGTAGCTCCTCTAGGGGGCGGTCGATCGACTACACCTTC
CDR3aa: CASSSSRGRSIDYTF
v_gene: TRBV19
j_gene: TRBJ1-2
abundance: few
d_gene: TRBD1

CDR3nt: TGCAGCGTTGGAGGGACTGATGAGCAGTACTTC
CDR3aa: CSVGGTDEQYF
v_gene: TRBV29-1
j_gene: TRBJ2-7
abundance: .
d_gene: .

CDR3nt: TGTGCCAGTAGAGCCGCCCCTACTCGATTTAGATTGCGGACTAATGAAAAACTGTTTTTT
CDR3aa: CASRAAPTRFRLRTNEKLFF
v_gene: TRBV19
j_gene: TRBJ1-4
abundance: .
d_gene: .

CDR3nt: TGTGCCAGCAGTTCCGGGACAGGGTTCTATCAGCCCCAGCATTTT
CDR3aa: CASSSGTGFYQPQHF
v_gene: TRBV6-5
j_gene: TRBJ1-5
abundance: .
d_gene: TRBD1

CDR3nt: TGTGCCAGCAGCCAACCTCCCGGGACAGGGCTGACTGAAGCTTTCTTT
CDR3aa: CASSQPPGTGLTEAFF
v_gene: TRBV3-1/TRBV3-2
j_gene: TRBJ1-1
abundance: .
d_gene: TRBD1

CDR3nt: TGCAGCGTCCGCGGGGGGACAGCGAACACCGGGGAGCTGTTTTTT
CDR3aa: CSVRGGTANTGELFF
v_gene: TRBV29-1
j_gene: TRBJ2-2
abundance: .
d_gene: .

CDR3nt: TGTGCCATCAGGGGCAGGACAGGGCCTAACTATGGCTACACCTTC
CDR3aa: CAIRGRTGPNYGYTF
v_gene: TRBV10-3
j_gene: TRBJ1-2
abundance: .
d_gene: TRBD1

CDR3nt: TGTGCCAGTAGTATTGGGGGTGCAGGGGTACAGCCCCAGCATTTT
CDR3aa: CASSIGGAGVQPQHF
v_gene: TRBV19
j_gene: TRBJ1-5
abundance: .
d_gene: .

CDR3nt: TGTGCCAGCAGCTTAGTCTGGGGGGTCGGTCGGAGCACAGATACGCAGTATTTT
CDR3aa: CASSLVWGVGRSTDTQYF
v_gene: TRBV11-2
j_gene: TRBJ2-3
abundance: .
d_gene: .

CDR3nt: TGTGCCAGCAGTCCAGATAAGGGAGAAAAGACCCAGTACTTC
CDR3aa: CASSPDKGEKTQYF
v_gene: TRBV27
j_gene: TRBJ2-5
abundance: .
d_gene: .

CDR3nt: TGTGCAAGTCGCTTCGGGGGGCCAGGGACGAACACTGAAGCTTTCTTT
CDR3aa: CASRFGGPGTNTEAFF
v_gene: TRBV12-2
j_gene: TRBJ1-1
abundance: .
d_gene: .

CDR3nt: TGTGCCAGCAGTTGGCCGGGACAAAAATACGAGCAGTACTTC
CDR3aa: CASSWPGQKYEQYF
v_gene: TRBV6-2/TRBV6-3
j_gene: TRBJ2-7
abundance: once
d_gene: .

CDR3nt: TGCGCCAGCAGCTTGGCCGGTGAGCAGGAAAGTAGGCAGTACTTC
CDR3aa: CASSLAGEQESRQYF
v_gene: TRBV5-1
j_gene: TRBJ2-7
abundance: few
d_gene: .

CDR3nt: TGTGCCATCAGGGTGACAACTGAGAATTCACCCCTCCACTTT
CDR3aa: CAIRVTTENSPLHF
v_gene: TRBV10-3
j_gene: TRBJ1-6
abundance: .
d_gene: .

CDR3nt: TGTGCCAGCAGCCAAGAATTGTACAGCTCTGGAAACACCATATATTTT
CDR3aa: CASSQELYSSGNTIYF
v_gene: TRBV3-1/TRBV3-2
j_gene: TRBJ1-3
abundance: .
d_gene: .

CDR3nt: TGTGCCAGCAGCTTGGACAGGGCGAACACTGAAGCTTTCTTT
CDR3aa: CASSLDRANTEAFF
v_gene: TRBV5-5
j_gene: TRBJ1-1
abundance: once
d_gene: .

CDR3nt: TGTGCCAGCAGCCAAACTAGACAGGGACCCCAGCATTTT
CDR3aa: CASSQTRQGPQHF
v_gene: TRBV3-1/TRBV3-2
j_gene: TRBJ1-5
abundance: .
d_gene: TRBD1

CDR3nt: TGTGCCACCAGCAGGTCGGGACTAGCGGGGACAAGCCAAGAGACCCAGTACTTC
CDR3aa: CATSRSGLAGTSQETQYF
v_gene: TRBV15
j_gene: TRBJ2-5
abundance: .
d_gene: TRBD2

CDR3nt: TGTGCCAGCAGTTACGGCGAGGGGGCGTCCCTTAGCAATCAGCCCCAGCATTTT
CDR3aa: CASSYGEGASLSNQPQHF
v_gene: TRBV6-2/TRBV6-3
j_gene: TRBJ1-5
abundance: .
d_gene: TRBD1